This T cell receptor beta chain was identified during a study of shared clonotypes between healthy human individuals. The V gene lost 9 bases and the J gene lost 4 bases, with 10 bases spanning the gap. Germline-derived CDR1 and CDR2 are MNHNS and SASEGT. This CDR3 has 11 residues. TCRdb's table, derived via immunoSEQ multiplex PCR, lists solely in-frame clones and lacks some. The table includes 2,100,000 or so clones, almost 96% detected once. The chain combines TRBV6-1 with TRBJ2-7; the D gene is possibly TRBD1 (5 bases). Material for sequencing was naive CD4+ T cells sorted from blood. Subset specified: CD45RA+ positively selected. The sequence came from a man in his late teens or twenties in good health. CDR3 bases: TGTGCCAGTGCAGGGTCATACGAGCAGTACTTC. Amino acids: CASAGSYEQYF.